These 16 T cell receptor beta chains were all obtained from the same sample, sequenced in a study of T cells in Graves' hyperthyroidism and ophthalmopathy. Using RNA transcripts as the source, TCR beta CDR3 regions were amplified. TCR CDR3 regions were first amplified by RT-PCR with HTBI primers. Using its own MiXCR run on the multiplex PCR reads, TCRdb lists one record per CDR3 protein. The sample includes about 500,000 distinct CDR3 sequences, approximately 15% of them seen just once. The source material was blood. The receptor source for this set is a woman aged 18-35 years with Graves' hyperthyroidism.

The table lists this clonotype with many counts. The chain employs TRBV6-1 and TRBJ1-2; D possibly corresponds to TRBD1 (5 bases). Germline assignment: CDR1 MNHNS and CDR2 SASEGT. The CDR3 runs to 16 residues. Trimming took 5 bases from V and 8 from J, leaving 24 bases between them. CDR3 loop: CASSPAVGQGAVGYTF. The CDR3 nucleotides read TGTGCCAGCAGTCCCGCCGTGGGGCAGGGAGCTGTCGGCTACACCTTC.

This clonotype was seen more than once but under ten times. The rearrangement joins TRBV9 to TRBJ2-3; D gene ambiguous. In germline, CDR1 is SGDLS, CDR2 YYNGEE. Trimming stripped 3 bases from V and 1 base from J, with 12 bases between. This CDR3 contains 15 residues. The CDR3 region is CASSAGGPGTDTQYF. The CDR3 nucleotides read TGTGCCAGCAGCGCTGGTGGTCCGGGCACAGATACGCAGTATTTT.

There are many counts of this clonotype. The chain carries TRBV28 and TRBJ2-3; 7 bases are a match to TRBD1. This CDR3 comprises 18 residues. The ends lost 5 bases at V and 2 bases at J; junction bases unmatched: 16. Germline V gene lookup returns CDR1 MDHEN and CDR2 SYDVKM. The DNA of the CDR3 is TGTGCCAGCAGTCCCGAGTATGCGACAGGGCGCCTCACAGATACGCAGTATTTT. It yields the protein CASSPEYATGRLTDTQYF.

This clonotype was observed many times. V gene TRBV28 combines with J gene TRBJ2-7; 8 bases are shared with TRBD1. Trimming removed 3 bases from V and 2 bases from J; junction bases left unmatched: 3. Germline CDR1 reads MDHEN; CDR2 reads SYDVKM. The CDR3 extends over 14 amino acids. The CDR3 here is CASSFQGAAYEQYF. The CDR3 bases are TGTGCCAGCAGTTTCCAGGGGGCGGCCTACGAGCAGTACTTC.

The sample holds many counts of this clonotype. J is TRBJ1-4 and V is TRBV6-1; D gene uncertain. V was trimmed by 5 bases and J by 6 bases, leaving 13 bases between them. The CDR3 sequence is 14 residues long. Germline assignment: CDR1 MNHNS and CDR2 SASEGT. The CDR3 nucleotides are TGTGCCAGCAGTTCCACTGACTGGCATGAAAAACTGTTTTTT. It is translated as CASSSTDWHEKLFF.

The table lists this clonotype with many counts. The J gene is TRBJ2-5, the V gene TRBV11-3; the match to TRBD1 covers 7 bases. The germline V gene encodes CDR1 SGHNT and CDR2 YENEEA. Trimming at V came to 2 bases and at J to 4 bases, leaving 10 bases not matched to a gene. This CDR3 spans 16 amino acids. As DNA, the CDR3 is TGTGCCAGCAGCTTACCCGACAGGGTGCTGCGAGAGACCCAGTACTTC. Protein sequence: CASSLPDRVLRETQYF. The full variable domain, with the rest looked up from reference TRBV11-3 and TRBJ2-5, is EAGVVQSPRYKIIEKKQPVAFWCNPISGHNTLYWYLQNLGQGPELLIRYENEEAVDDSQLPKDRFSAERLKGVDSTLKIQPAELGDSAVYLCASSLPDRVLRETQYFGPGTRLLVL.

This clonotype was detected once. One junction end does not reproduce the germline sequence, and a read error may be involved. The V gene is TRBV5-1, the J gene TRBJ2-3, with TRBD2 matching over 8 bases. CDR3 length: 15 amino acids. Germline CDR1 and CDR2: SGHRS and YFSETQ. CDR3 sequence: CASSPGGTSPDTQYF. As DNA, the CDR3 is TGTGCCAGCAGCCCGGGGGGGACTAGTCCAGATACGCAGTATTTT.

As regards this clonotype: A much larger clone differs from this one at a single base, so this may be a read error. CDR3 nucleotide sequence: TGCAGCGTTGAGGCAGGGAATGAAAAACTGTTTTTT. It codes for CSVEAGNEKLFF. This chain links TRBV29-1 with TRBJ1-4; a possible D gene is TRBD1 (5 bases). The CDR3 length is 12 residues. The germline V gene encodes CDR1 SQVTM and CDR2 ANQGSEA. V was clipped by 3 bases and J by 5 bases, with 7 bases between them. Full variable domain (missing parts from reference TRBV29-1 and TRBJ1-4): SAVISQKPSRDICQRGTSLTIQCQVDSQVTMMFWYRQQPGQSLTLIATANQGSEATYESGFVIDKFPISRPNLTFSTLTVSNMSPEDSSIYLCSVEAGNEKLFFGSGTQLSVL.

In this sample, this clonotype turned up a few times. The rearrangement joins TRBV6-4 to TRBJ2-1, with 8 bases fitting TRBD2. Trimming at V came to 2 bases and at J to 0 bases, leaving 9 bases not matched to a gene. CDR1 is MRHNA and CDR2 is SNTAGT in the germline V gene. The length of the CDR3 is 18 residues. CDR3 in amino acids: CASSDGGRTISSYNEQFF. CDR3 DNA sequence: TGTGCCAGCAGTGACGGCGGGAGGACAATTAGCTCCTACAATGAGCAGTTCTTC.

The genes are TRBV7-3 and TRBJ2-7; perhaps TRBD2 as D (5 bases). This CDR3 region has 15 residues. Per the germline V gene, CDR1 is SGHTA and CDR2 is FQGTGA. The V gene lost 8 bases and the J gene lost 2 bases, with 19 bases spanning the gap. CDR3 sequence (DNA): TGTGCCAGCCGTCCGGACGCAGCTAGCACCTACGAGCAGTACGTC. It translates to CASRPDAASTYEQYV.

This clonotype appeared many times. The chain combines TRBV24-1 with TRBJ1-2; D uncertain. With 5 bases removed from V and 5 bases from J, the gap between germline ends came to 14 bases. The CDR3 spans 14 residues. Germline CDR1 and CDR2: KGHDR and SFDVKD. CDR3 residues: CATSGSTIGYGYTF. The CDR3 coding sequence is TGTGCCACCAGTGGCAGTACCATCGGGTATGGCTACACCTTC.

This clonotype was counted ten times or more. The rearrangement joins TRBV27 to TRBJ2-6, with 9 positions matching TRBD1. The J segment lost 1 base and the V segment lost 9 bases, leaving 13 bases of the junction unmatched. The CDR3 runs to 18 residues. Germline values: CDR1 MNHEY, CDR2 SMNVEV (reference sequence). Written as DNA, the CDR3 is TGTGCCAGTGCCACGGAACAGGGGGCCCCATCTGGGGCCAACGTCCTGACTTTC. Protein sequence: CASATEQGAPSGANVLTF. The complete variable domain, with remaining parts taken from reference TRBV27 and TRBJ2-6, reads EAQVTQNPRYLITVTGKKLTVTCSQNMNHEYMSWYRQDPGLGLRQIYYSMNVEVTDKGDVPEGYKVSRKEKRNFPLILESPSPNQTSLYFCASATEQGAPSGANVLTFGAGSRLTVL.

This clonotype was counted ten times or more. The chain joins TRBV6-1 to TRBJ2-1; 10 bases match TRBD1. The CDR3 loop spans 15 amino acids. V shed 7 bases and J 5 bases; nucleotides not matched to a gene: 8. The germline V gene encodes CDR1 MNHNS and CDR2 SASEGT. The DNA for the CDR3 is TGTGCCAGCAATGGACAGGGGGAGTTCCACAATGAGCAGTTCTTC. This encodes CASNGQGEFHNEQFF.

The sample holds a few counts of this clonotype. V gene TRBV7-3 combines with J gene TRBJ1-1; 10 nucleotides line up with TRBD1. The CDR3 is 17 residues long. V shed 4 bases and J 4 bases; nucleotides not matched to a gene: 12. Germline V CDR1 and CDR2: SGHTA, FQGTGA. The CDR3 nucleotides are TGTGCCAGCAGCTCAGGCCCGGGACAGGGGAGTGTCACTGAAGCTTTCTTT. Amino acids: CASSSGPGQGSVTEAFF.

This clonotype was observed at least ten times. The V and J genes are TRBV7-9 and TRBJ1-6; D unclear. The ends were cut back, 4 bases at V and 7 bases at J, with 14 bases in the middle. The length of the CDR3 is 15 residues. Per germline, CDR1 SEHNR and CDR2 FQNEAQ (reference sequence). CDR3: CASSSPGFRNSPLHF. The CDR3 nucleotides read TGTGCCAGCAGCTCCCCCGGGTTTAGGAATTCACCCCTCCACTTT.

The V and J genes are TRBV30 and TRBJ2-1; 7 bases line up with TRBD1. The CDR3 is made up of 16 amino acids. CDR1 GTSNPN and CDR2 SVGIG come from the germline V gene (reference sequence). The ends lost 4 bases at V and 7 bases at J; junction bases unmatched: 16. The CDR3 reads CAWTRGRGIELNEQFF. DNA of the CDR3: TGTGCCTGGACCCGCGGCAGGGGGATCGAGTTGAATGAGCAGTTCTTC.